This entry is about one TCR beta chain. The sample originates from a study of blood T cell repertoires in COVID-19. The wider study: Samples representing acute and convalescent COVID-19 were sourced from the United States, Italy and Spain. In each case, the material was cDNA or gDNA derived from T cells, B-cell-depleted T cells, or PBMCs.

Original data processing: Cell counts per sample came from amplifying reference gene primers. Clones were read by immunoSEQ multiplex PCR, and TCRdb kept only the in-frame ones, dropping some. Clone size and the V and J calls come from that table; the DNA yielded D and trimming. There are over 300,000 clones in the sample; 90% occur only once, and around 6.3% lies in the top ten. The germline V gene has CDR1 SGHRS and CDR2 YFSETQ. The CDR3 spans 13 residues. The V end lost 9 bases, the J end lost 5 bases, and 17 bases lay between the germline ends. The V call is TRBV5-1, the J call TRBJ1-2, with a possible D match to TRBD1 (6 bases). The sequenced material came from peripheral blood. The source of this sequence is a man between 18 and 35 years old with active or convalescent COVID-19. The CDR3 nucleotides are TGCGCCACCGCGAAGGACAGTACTTATGGCTACACCTTC. It codes for CATAKDSTYGYTF.